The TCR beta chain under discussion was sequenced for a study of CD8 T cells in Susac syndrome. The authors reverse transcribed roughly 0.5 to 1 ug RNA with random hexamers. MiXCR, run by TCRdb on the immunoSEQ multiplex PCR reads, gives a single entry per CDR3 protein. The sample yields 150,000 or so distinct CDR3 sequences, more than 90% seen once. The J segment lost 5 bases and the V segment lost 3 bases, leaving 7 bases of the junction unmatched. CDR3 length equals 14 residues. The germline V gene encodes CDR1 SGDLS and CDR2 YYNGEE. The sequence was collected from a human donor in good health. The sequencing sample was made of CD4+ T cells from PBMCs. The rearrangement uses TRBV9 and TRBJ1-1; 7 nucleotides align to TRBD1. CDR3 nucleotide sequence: TGTGCCAGCAGCGCGACAGGGAGTGTAACTGAAGCTTTCTTT. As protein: CASSATGSVTEAFF.